The 15 T cell receptor beta chains reported below all come from one sample, sequenced in a study of human T cells and chemical hapten exposure. The time point: pre-sensitization, week 0. Specified treatment: therapeutic diphenylcyclopropenone sensitization with weekly scalp DPC. TCRdb ran MiXCR on the RACE reads and lists one entry per CDR3 protein. The sample lists approximately 180,000 distinct CDR3 sequences, 30% occurring once. The sequencing here drew on whole blood, taken in connection with sensitization to the hapten diphenylcyclopropenone (DPC). The receptor source for this set is a woman aged 30 to 39 with alopecia areata. Some clones in this sample may be carry-over from other donors' samples.

The chain has TRBV21-1 and TRBJ2-3; TRBD1 is the table's D call, not checked against the DNA. TRBV21-1 is an annotated pseudogene. There are 16 residues in the CDR3. The CDR3 spells CASSTRDRGSSYTQYF. DNA of the CDR3: TGTGCCAGCAGCACCCGGGACAGGGGAAGTTCATATACGCAGTATTTT.

V gene TRBV11-2 combines with J gene TRBJ2-7; 7 nucleotides agree with TRBD2. The germline gives CDR1 SGHAT, CDR2 FQNNGV. J was trimmed by 0 bases and V by 1 base; bases with no gene match: 3. CDR3 size: 15 residues. In nucleotides, the CDR3 is TGTGCCAGCAGCTTAGTGGGAGGGACCTCCTACGAGCAGTACTTC. Its protein is CASSLVGGTSYEQYF.

This clonotype appeared a few times. This chain uses TRBV7-9 with TRBJ1-1, with D uncertain. CDR3 length: 14 amino acids. Trimming stripped 0 bases from V and 0 bases from J, with 5 bases between. The germline V gene encodes CDR1 SEHNR and CDR2 FQNEAQ (reference sequence). The CDR3 DNA sequence: TGTGCCAGCAGCTTAGCACGGATGAACACTGAAGCTTTCTTT. This encodes CASSLARMNTEAFF. Drawing the rest from reference TRBV7-9 and TRBJ1-1, the complete variable domain is DTGVSQNPRHKITKRGQNVTFRCDPISEHNRLYWYRQTLGQGPEFLTYFQNEAQLEKSRLLSDRFSAERPKGSFSTLEIQRTEQGDSAMYLCASSLARMNTEAFFGQGTRLTVV.

This clonotype was detected a few times. The chain employs TRBV20-1 and TRBJ1-3; unclear D gene. Germline CDR1 reads DFQATT; CDR2 reads SNEGSKA (reference sequence). The germline V and J ends were trimmed by 1 base and 2 bases, with 9 bases remaining between them. This CDR3 region has 14 residues. This CDR3 is CSARVAVTGNTIYF. CDR3 coding DNA: TGCAGTGCTAGAGTTGCGGTTACTGGAAACACCATATATTTT.

This clonotype was seen a few times. The V and J genes are TRBV28 and TRBJ1-6, with TRBD1 matching over 9 bases. The V segment lost 5 bases and the J segment 15 bases; nucleotides outside the gene matches: 8. The CDR3 consists of 13 residues. Germline CDR1 and CDR2: MDHEN and SYDVKM. The CDR3 DNA follows: TGTGCCAGCAGTCCGGGACAGGGCCCTCGCCTCCACTTT. It is translated as CASSPGQGPRLHF.

This sequence joins TRBV7-8 and TRBJ2-7, with 7 bases matching TRBD1. V gave up 3 bases and J gave up 7 bases; unmatched junction bases: 6. The CDR3 has 13 residues. Germline lookup yields CDR1 SGHVS and CDR2 FQNEAQ. CDR3 DNA sequence: TGTGCCAGCAGCTTTGAACAGGGGCGGGAGCAGTACTTC. This gives the protein CASSFEQGREQYF. Full variable domain (remainder filled in from reference TRBV7-8 and TRBJ2-7): GAGVSQSPRYKVAKRGQDVALRCDPISGHVSLFWYQQALGQGPEFLTYFQNEAQLDKSGLPSDRFFAERPEGSVSTLKIQRTQQEDSAVYLCASSFEQGREQYFGPGTRLTVT.

This sequence joins TRBV5-1 and TRBJ2-1; 8 nucleotides line up with TRBD2. This CDR3 contains 16 residues. From germline, CDR1 is SGHRS and CDR2 YFSETQ. The V gene end was trimmed by 0 bases and the J gene end by 4 bases; junction bases not matched to a gene: 6. CDR3 sequence (DNA): TGCGCCAGCAGCTTGGCCTCACTAGCGGATTACAATGAGCAGTTCTTC. Translation: CASSLASLADYNEQFF.

This clonotype has just a few counts. The junction shows a germline mismatch at one end, possibly a read error. V is TRBV5-1 and J is TRBJ2-2; no clear D. Germline values: CDR1 SGHRS, CDR2 YFSETQ. This CDR3 has 16 amino acids. The CDR3 spells CVSSSDGFANTGELFF. DNA of the CDR3: TGCGTCAGCAGCTCGGACGGATTCGCGAACACCGGGGAGCTGTTTTTT. The variable domain in full, with the rest retrieved from reference TRBV5-1 and TRBJ2-2, is KAGVTQTPRYLIKTRGQQVTLSCSPISGHRSVSWYQQTPGQGLQFLFEYFSETQRNKGNFPGRFSGRQFSNSRSEMNVSTLELGDSALYLCVSSSDGFANTGELFFGEGSRLTVL.

J is TRBJ1-5 and V is TRBV5-1, with D tentatively TRBD1 (6 bases). Germline V gene lookup returns CDR1 SGHRS and CDR2 YFSETQ. V was clipped by 0 bases and J by 9 bases, with 13 bases between them. CDR3 length: 14 amino acids. The CDR3, as DNA: TGCGCCAGCAGCTTGGAGGGGGAGCCAGGGCCCCAGCATTTT. It codes for CASSLEGEPGPQHF. The full variable domain, with the rest looked up from reference TRBV5-1 and TRBJ1-5, is KAGVTQTPRYLIKTRGQQVTLSCSPISGHRSVSWYQQTPGQGLQFLFEYFSETQRNKGNFPGRFSGRQFSNSRSEMNVSTLELGDSALYLCASSLEGEPGPQHFGDGTRLSIL.

This clonotype was counted only a few times. The chain couples TRBV4-1 to TRBJ1-1; no definite D call. CDR1 MGHRA and CDR2 YSYEKL come from the germline V gene. The germline V and J ends were trimmed by 3 bases and 0 bases, with 17 bases remaining between them. The CDR3 has 17 amino acids. This CDR3 reads CASSQAGDPQLNTEAFF. For the CDR3, the DNA is TGCGCCAGCAGCCAGGCCGGCGACCCACAGCTGAACACTGAAGCTTTCTTT.

This chain uses TRBV19 with TRBJ1-4; unclear D gene. Germline values: CDR1 LNHDA, CDR2 SQIVND (reference sequence). V was pared by 0 bases and J by 5 bases, with 16 bases between. CDR3 length: 17 amino acids. The CDR3 region has the DNA TGTGCCAGTAGTATAGACCATCTCGGGAGCGCGAATGAAAAACTGTTTTTT. Amino acids: CASSIDHLGSANEKLFF.

This clonotype has only a few counts. This chain connects TRBV6-1 to TRBJ2-7; D is possibly TRBD1 (6 bases). The germline V gene encodes CDR1 MNHNS and CDR2 SASEGT. Deletions cut 2 bases from V and 3 bases from J, with 14 bases between. The CDR3 has 15 residues. CDR3 residues: CASSESPGENYEQYF. Written as DNA, the CDR3 is TGTGCCAGCAGTGAATCCCCAGGGGAAAACTACGAGCAGTACTTC.

This clonotype has just a few counts. The chain combines TRBV3-1 with TRBJ2-5, with a possible D match to TRBD2 (5 bases). There are 15 residues in the CDR3. Trimming cost V 2 bases and J 3 bases, with 13 bases left between them. From germline, CDR1 is LGHDT and CDR2 YNNKEL (reference sequence). Here the CDR3 reads CASSQFTRTEETQYF. DNA of the CDR3: TGTGCCAGCAGCCAATTTACTCGGACTGAAGAGACCCAGTACTTC.

This clonotype was seen a handful of times. V is TRBV4-3 and J is TRBJ1-1; D may be TRBD1 (5 bases). Germline CDR1 reads LGHNA; CDR2 reads YSLEER. The CDR3 consists of 14 residues. Trimming took off 0 bases at V and 7 bases at J, with 12 bases between the two ends. The CDR3: CASSQEVWQGEAFF. The DNA for the CDR3 is TGCGCCAGCAGCCAAGAAGTCTGGCAGGGTGAAGCTTTCTTT.

The CDR3 DNA reads as TGTGCCAGCAGCGTAGTGCAGGGACCCACCGGGGAGCTGTTTTTT. As protein: CASSVVQGPTGELFF. The genes are TRBV9 and TRBJ2-2, with D perhaps being TRBD1 or TRBD2 (5 bases each). Germline assignment: CDR1 SGDLS and CDR2 YYNGEE. The V gene lost 0 bases and the J gene lost 4 bases, with 10 bases spanning the gap. The CDR3 sequence is 15 residues long.